The 15 T cell receptor beta chains in this list originate from one sample, sequenced in a study of CD8 T cells in Susac syndrome. Random hexamers primed reverse transcription of about 0.5 to 1 ug RNA. TCRdb recomputed calls from the immunoSEQ multiplex PCR reads with MiXCR, one row per CDR3 protein. The sample lists about 160,000 distinct CDR3 sequences; roughly 95% were seen once. Material: CD4+ T cells from PBMCs. These receptors all stem from a human donor with multiple sclerosis.

This rearrangement joins TRBV19 to TRBJ1-4; D not resolved. CDR1 and CDR2 (germline): LNHDA, SQIVND (reference sequence). This CDR3 is 15 amino acids long. Trimming stripped 2 bases from V and 8 bases from J, with 15 bases between. The CDR3 DNA reads as TGTGCCAGTAGTATACCGGACTCTCCGGGGGAAAAACTGTTTTTT. This translates into CASSIPDSPGEKLFF. The full variable domain, in which reference TRBV19 and TRBJ1-4 provide the parts outside the CDR3, is DGGITQSPKYLFRKEGQNVTLSCEQNLNHDAMYWYRQDPGQGLRLIYYSQIVNDFQKGDIAEGYSVSREKKESFPLTVTSAQKNPTAFYLCASSIPDSPGEKLFFGSGTQLSVL.

In nucleotides, the CDR3 is TGTGCCAGCAGCGTATCTTTTGTGCAGGGTGCATATGGCTACACCTTC. Protein sequence: CASSVSFVQGAYGYTF. The chain carries TRBV9 and TRBJ1-2, with D possibly being TRBD1 (5 bases). Germline values: CDR1 SGDLS, CDR2 YYNGEE. The CDR3 totals 16 residues. The ends were cut back, 1 base at V and 5 bases at J, with 18 bases in the middle.

The DNA for the CDR3 is TGCAGTCCGGAAGGAAACTACGAGCAGTACTTC. It specifies CSPEGNYEQYF. This sequence joins TRBV20-1 and TRBJ2-7; no clear D gene. The CDR3 runs to 11 residues. The V end lost 8 bases, the J end lost 3 bases, and 11 bases lay between the germline ends. Germline V gene sequence: CDR1 DFQATT, CDR2 SNEGSKA (reference sequence).

The chain combines TRBV20-1 with TRBJ1-1; D unclear. This CDR3 contains 13 residues. CDR1 is DFQATT, CDR2 SNEGSKA, per germline (reference sequence). V lost 0 bases to trimming and J lost 1 base, with 6 bases between them. The CDR3 reads CSARDRTNTEAFF. The CDR3 nucleotides are TGCAGTGCTAGAGATCGGACGAACACTGAAGCTTTCTTT.

J is TRBJ1-1 and V is TRBV3-1; D unclear. Germline loops: CDR1 LGHDT, CDR2 YNNKEL (reference sequence). V was cut by 4 bases and J by 1 base, with 10 bases left in between. The CDR3 has 14 amino acids. The chain's CDR3 is CASSRSGWNTEAFF. In nucleotides, the CDR3 is TGTGCCAGCAGCCGTTCTGGCTGGAACACTGAAGCTTTCTTT.

This chain uses TRBV20-1 with TRBJ2-1, with 8 bases aligning to TRBD2. Trimming at V came to 5 bases and at J to 9 bases, leaving 12 bases not matched to a gene. The CDR3 contains 14 residues. CDR1 and CDR2 (germline): DFQATT, SNEGSKA (reference sequence). In nucleotides, the CDR3 is TGCAGTGCTTACTTAGCGGGGTCTTCCCCTGAGCAGTTCTTC. Residues: CSAYLAGSSPEQFF.

The rearrangement links TRBV12-3 or TRBV12-4 to TRBJ2-1; D perhaps matches TRBD2 (6 bases). Trimming shortened V by 4 bases and J by 8 bases, and 24 bases separated the two germline ends. This CDR3 has 17 residues. The CDR3 protein is CASSSGPTPTSQYEQFF. The CDR3 bases are TGTGCCAGCAGTTCTGGCCCGACTCCGACTAGTCAGTATGAGCAGTTCTTC.

The chain has TRBV3-1 and TRBJ2-3, with TRBD2 matching over 12 bases. The CDR3 is 18 residues long. CDR1 is LGHDT, CDR2 YNNKEL, per germline (reference sequence). V was clipped by 3 bases and J by 2 bases; unmatched bases: 9. This chain's CDR3 is CASSHPPGTSGYTDTQYF. For the CDR3, the DNA is TGTGCCAGCAGCCATCCCCCCGGGACTAGCGGGTACACAGATACGCAGTATTTT.

V usage is TRBV13 and J usage is TRBJ1-1; D possibly corresponds to TRBD1 (5 bases). This CDR3 is built from 16 residues. CDR1 and CDR2 from the germline V gene are PRHDT and FYEKMQ (reference sequence). Trimming pared 7 bases from V and 0 bases from J, leaving 18 bases between. CDR3 residues: CASNPPRQIMNTEAFF. CDR3 DNA: TGTGCCAGCAACCCTCCCCGACAGATCATGAACACTGAAGCTTTCTTT. The whole variable domain, filled in from reference TRBV13 and TRBJ1-1, reads AAGVIQSPRHLIKEKRETATLKCYPIPRHDTVYWYQQGPGQDPQFLISFYEKMQSDKGSIPDRFSAQQFSDYHSELNMSSLELGDSALYFCASNPPRQIMNTEAFFGQGTRLTVV.

This rearrangement joins TRBV19 to TRBJ1-2; a weak D match, TRBD1 (5 bases). Trimming removed 3 bases at V and 7 bases at J, with 18 bases between. Germline V gene lookup returns CDR1 LNHDA and CDR2 SQIVND (reference sequence). This CDR3 has 15 amino acids. The CDR3 sequence: CASSIQGSGSVGYTF. The DNA for the CDR3 is TGTGCCAGTAGTATCCAGGGTTCAGGGTCCGTTGGCTACACCTTC.

This clonotype appeared once. The chain uses TRBV30 and TRBJ2-1; unclear D gene. This CDR3 is built from 11 residues. Trimming took 3 bases from V and 10 from J, leaving 10 bases between them. Germline values: CDR1 GTSNPN, CDR2 SVGIG (reference sequence). In DNA form, the CDR3 reads TGTGCCTGGAGCGATCGGGTAGAGCAGTTCTTC. The encoded protein is CAWSDRVEQFF.

This chain joins TRBV3-1 and TRBJ1-2, with 7 bases fitting TRBD1. Germline V gives CDR1 LGHDT, CDR2 YNNKEL (reference sequence). Trimming removed 5 bases from V and 8 bases from J; junction bases left unmatched: 11. The CDR3 sequence is 14 residues long. CDR3 DNA sequence: TGTGCCAGCAGCAGCTCGACAGGGATCAAGGGCTACACCTTC. Amino acid sequence: CASSSSTGIKGYTF.

The gene calls are TRBV11-2 and TRBJ2-1, with D uncertain. Germline V gene sequence: CDR1 SGHAT, CDR2 FQNNGV. V lost 3 bases and J 8 bases, leaving 5 bases between the germline ends. The CDR3 has 11 residues. The CDR3 reads CASSFIHEQFF. The CDR3 DNA reads TGTGCCAGCAGCTTTATTCATGAGCAGTTCTTC. Supplemented by reference TRBV11-2 and TRBJ2-1, the full variable domain reads EAGVAQSPRYKIIEKRQSVAFWCNPISGHATLYWYQQILGQGPKLLIQFQNNGVVDDSQLPKDRFSAERLKGVDSTLKIQPAKLEDSAVYLCASSFIHEQFFGPGTRLTVL.

This clonotype turned up a few times. J is TRBJ2-7 and V is TRBV20-1; D remains unclear. The V and J ends lost 1 base and 1 base respectively, with 5 bases between them. Germline CDR1 DFQATT, CDR2 SNEGSKA (reference sequence). The CDR3 length is 12 residues. The CDR3 DNA sequence: TGCAGTGCTAGAGGCCGATCCTACGAGCAGTACTTC. Encoded protein: CSARGRSYEQYF.

The table lists this clonotype with a count of one. The V and J genes are TRBV20-1 and TRBJ2-4; perhaps TRBD1 as D (5 bases). Germline loops: CDR1 DFQATT, CDR2 SNEGSKA (reference sequence). V lost 1 base to trimming and J lost 4 bases, with 8 bases between them. The CDR3 extends over 13 amino acids. The CDR3 region has the DNA TGCAGTGCTAGAGGTACAGGAAAAAACATTCAGTACTTC. Residues: CSARGTGKNIQYF.